The clone carrying this T cell receptor (beta chain) was seen repeatedly, ten times or more. Antigen: not known. TCRdb itself ran the 5' RACE reads through MiXCR, one entry per CDR3 protein. The profile shows approximately 300,000 distinct CDR3 sequences, approximately 16% of them singletons. This sample was taken from a study of T-cell memory formation after mild COVID-19. About the research overall: Clusters of TCRs were largely donor specific. Study conclusions and caveats: Prior to infection, memory already included some responding clones, suggesting cross-reactive memory joined. The second-wave clones peaking on day 37 were not confirmed as SARS-CoV-2-specific. Among clones contracting day 15 to 85, CD4/CD8 was balanced, whereas later expanders leaned CD4+.

Germline V lookup: CDR1 WSHSY, CDR2 SAAADI. Losses at the gene ends were 3 bases for V and 7 bases for J; bases not matched to a gene: 9. The CDR3 length is 15 residues. V is TRBV10-2 and J is TRBJ2-1, with 7 bases lining up with TRBD2. Sequencing was carried out using PBMCs or a T cell subset sorted from them (not recorded which). The receptor was derived from a man in his late teens or twenties who had mild COVID-19 (a few samples of this study predate the infection). Cell type and time point are not known. CDR3 region: CASSDSLADRNEQFF. DNA for the CDR3: TGCGCCAGCAGTGATAGCCTAGCGGACCGGAATGAGCAGTTCTTC.